These T cell receptor beta chains were read from a single sample in a study of T cell repertoires in cytomegalovirus infection. TCRdb re-analysed the reads in MiXCR, keeping a single row per CDR3 protein. The sample lists about 490,000 distinct CDR3 sequences; 26% were seen once. Input material: PBMCs. These receptors all come from a human donor in good health (CMV status not recorded). Some clones in this sample may be carry-over from other donors' samples. The CDR3 runs from the conserved cysteine through the conserved F or W. Each record gives: clone size, J gene, V gene, D gene, CDR3 DNA, CDR3 protein. A D gene is named only where the DNA matches it firmly. Size tells how often a clone was seen (once, few, many) or the class of an expanded clone, and some rows leave it out.

abundance: many
j_gene: TRBJ2-3
v_gene: TRBV7-2
d_gene: -
CDR3nt: TGTGCCAGCAGCCCATCGTGGATACGCACAGATACGCAGTATTTT
CDR3aa: CASSPSWIRTDTQYF

abundance: -
j_gene: TRBJ1-1
v_gene: TRBV15
d_gene: -
CDR3nt: TGTGCCACCAGCTATGAGGGGACTGAAGCTTTCTTT
CDR3aa: CATSYEGTEAFF

abundance: few
j_gene: TRBJ1-5
v_gene: TRBV7-2
d_gene: TRBD1
CDR3nt: TGTGCCAGCAGCCTGACAGGGGGCATTCAGCCCCAGCATTTT
CDR3aa: CASSLTGGIQPQHF

abundance: few
j_gene: TRBJ2-3
v_gene: TRBV28
d_gene: -
CDR3nt: TGTGCCAGCAGTATATGGACAGATACGCAGTATTTT
CDR3aa: CASSIWTDTQYF

abundance: -
j_gene: TRBJ2-2
v_gene: TRBV12-3/TRBV12-4
d_gene: -
CDR3nt: TGTGCCAGCAGCCTAGGAGGGAGTGAAGGCGGGGAGCTGTTTTTT
CDR3aa: CASSLGGSEGGELFF

abundance: -
j_gene: TRBJ2-1
v_gene: TRBV7-6
d_gene: TRBD2
CDR3nt: TGTGCTAGCAGCATAACTAGCGGGGCTAACAATGAGCAGTTCTTC
CDR3aa: CASSITSGANNEQFF

abundance: few
j_gene: TRBJ1-5
v_gene: TRBV6-1
d_gene: -
CDR3nt: TGTGCCAGCAGCCCCCGAGCCGGCAATCAGCCCCAGCATTTT
CDR3aa: CASSPRAGNQPQHF

abundance: -
j_gene: TRBJ2-1
v_gene: TRBV6-6
d_gene: -
CDR3nt: TGTGCCACCGCGGGGAGCCGCTCCTACAATGAGCAGTTCTTC
CDR3aa: CATAGSRSYNEQFF

abundance: few
j_gene: TRBJ1-2
v_gene: TRBV19
d_gene: TRBD1
CDR3nt: TGTGCCAGTAGTCCTATGACAGGGAGAAACTATGGCTACACCTTC
CDR3aa: CASSPMTGRNYGYTF

abundance: -
j_gene: TRBJ2-7
v_gene: TRBV5-1
d_gene: -
CDR3nt: TGCGCCAGCAGCTTTGTGGACGCTAACGAGCAGTACTTC
CDR3aa: CASSFVDANEQYF

abundance: -
j_gene: TRBJ2-7
v_gene: TRBV20-1
d_gene: TRBD1
CDR3nt: TGCAGTGCTAGCCGGGACAGGGTCCACGAGCAGTACTTC
CDR3aa: CSASRDRVHEQYF

abundance: few
j_gene: TRBJ2-3
v_gene: TRBV5-6
d_gene: TRBD2
CDR3nt: TGTGCCAGCAGCTTTTTGCTAGCGGGAGCGACAGATACGCAGTATTTT
CDR3aa: CASSFLLAGATDTQYF

abundance: -
j_gene: TRBJ1-2
v_gene: TRBV27
d_gene: -
CDR3nt: TGTGCCAGCAAGGCGCGCCAGCACTATGGCTACACCTTC
CDR3aa: CASKARQHYGYTF

abundance: few
j_gene: TRBJ2-3
v_gene: TRBV7-9
d_gene: TRBD2
CDR3nt: TGTGCCAGCAGCTTGAGACTAGCGGGAGGCTCTCAATCAGTCACAGATACGCAGTATTTT
CDR3aa: CASSLRLAGGSQSVTDTQYF

abundance: -
j_gene: TRBJ2-2
v_gene: TRBV7-3
d_gene: -
CDR3nt: TGTGCCAGCAGCGCCCAGGGTCCAAACACCGGGGAGCTGTTTTTT
CDR3aa: CASSAQGPNTGELFF

abundance: -
j_gene: TRBJ1-3
v_gene: TRBV19
d_gene: -
CDR3nt: TGTGCCAGTAGCGGAGGAAACACCATATATTTT
CDR3aa: CASSGGNTIYF

abundance: -
j_gene: TRBJ2-7
v_gene: TRBV7-2
d_gene: TRBD1
CDR3nt: TGTGCCAGCAGACACGGACAGGGGAGGATGCAGTACTTC
CDR3aa: CASRHGQGRMQYF

abundance: -
j_gene: TRBJ2-7
v_gene: TRBV28
d_gene: TRBD2
CDR3nt: TGTGCCAGCAGTTTGGGCGCGGGAGGGGCCTACGAGCAGTACTTC
CDR3aa: CASSLGAGGAYEQYF

abundance: -
j_gene: TRBJ2-2
v_gene: TRBV7-2
d_gene: -
CDR3nt: TGTGCCAGCAGCCAGAGACGGACCGGGGAGCTGTTTTTT
CDR3aa: CASSQRRTGELFF

abundance: -
j_gene: TRBJ2-7
v_gene: TRBV20-1
d_gene: TRBD1
CDR3nt: TGCAGTGCTATGCCAGGGACAGGCTACGAGCAGTACTTC
CDR3aa: CSAMPGTGYEQYF

abundance: few
j_gene: TRBJ2-1
v_gene: TRBV10-3
d_gene: -
CDR3nt: TGTGCCATCAGTGACTCCCGCTACAATGAGCAGTTCTTC
CDR3aa: CAISDSRYNEQFF

abundance: -
j_gene: TRBJ2-5
v_gene: TRBV6-6
d_gene: TRBD2
CDR3nt: TGTGCCAGCAGCCGATCCGGGACTAGCGGACGAGAGACCCAGTACTTC
CDR3aa: CASSRSGTSGRETQYF

abundance: -
j_gene: TRBJ2-3
v_gene: TRBV23-1
d_gene: -
CDR3nt: TGCGCCAGCAGTCATTGGACGGGCCCGACCACAGATACGCAGTATTTT
CDR3aa: CASSHWTGPTTDTQYF

abundance: -
j_gene: TRBJ2-6
v_gene: TRBV11-2
d_gene: TRBD2
CDR3nt: TGTGCCACCTACGGATTTGGACTAGCGGGAGCTGGGGCCAACGTCCTGACTTTC
CDR3aa: CATYGFGLAGAGANVLTF

abundance: few
j_gene: TRBJ1-6
v_gene: TRBV7-9
d_gene: -
CDR3nt: TGTGCCAGCAGCTCGACTGACAATTCATCACCCCTCCACTTT
CDR3aa: CASSSTDNSSPLHF

abundance: few
j_gene: TRBJ2-3
v_gene: TRBV4-3
d_gene: -
CDR3nt: TGCGCCAGCAGCCAAGCCTACAGGAGGCCAACGGATACGCAGTATTTT
CDR3aa: CASSQAYRRPTDTQYF

abundance: -
j_gene: TRBJ2-1
v_gene: TRBV19
d_gene: TRBD2
CDR3nt: TGTGCCAGTAGTAGTAGCGGGAGGGCGTCCAGTGAGCAGTTCTTC
CDR3aa: CASSSSGRASSEQFF

abundance: few
j_gene: TRBJ2-3
v_gene: TRBV29-1
d_gene: TRBD1
CDR3nt: TGCAGCGTCACAACCTTGGGGAGGACAGGGAGCACAGATACGCAGTATTTT
CDR3aa: CSVTTLGRTGSTDTQYF

abundance: many
j_gene: TRBJ2-5
v_gene: TRBV6-2/TRBV6-3
d_gene: -
CDR3nt: TGTGCCAGCAGTCAGGGGATGGAGACCCAGTACTTC
CDR3aa: CASSQGMETQYF

abundance: few
j_gene: TRBJ2-1
v_gene: TRBV12-3/TRBV12-4
d_gene: -
CDR3nt: TGTGCCAGCAGTCCTCGGGACACATACAATGAGCAGTTCTTC
CDR3aa: CASSPRDTYNEQFF

abundance: -
j_gene: TRBJ1-6
v_gene: TRBV12-3/TRBV12-4
d_gene: -
CDR3nt: TGTGCCAGCAGTTATGGGGTTCAAGCACCCCTCCACTTT
CDR3aa: CASSYGVQAPLHF

abundance: few
j_gene: TRBJ2-1
v_gene: TRBV7-2
d_gene: -
CDR3nt: TGTGCCAGCAGCTCTTACTACGGACTGTGGTATGAGCAGTTCTTC
CDR3aa: CASSSYYGLWYEQFF

abundance: -
j_gene: TRBJ2-1
v_gene: TRBV6-2/TRBV6-3
d_gene: -
CDR3nt: TGTGCCGTTGCTGGGGGCGGGGGCTACAATGAGCAGTTCTTC
CDR3aa: CAVAGGGGYNEQFF

abundance: -
j_gene: TRBJ2-7
v_gene: TRBV29-1
d_gene: -
CDR3nt: TGCAGCGTTGAATCGGGACCCGACTACGAGCAGTACTTC
CDR3aa: CSVESGPDYEQYF

abundance: -
j_gene: TRBJ2-1
v_gene: TRBV7-3
d_gene: TRBD2
CDR3nt: TGTGCCAGCAGCTCTGGACTAGCGAACTACAATGAGCAGTTCTTC
CDR3aa: CASSSGLANYNEQFF

abundance: few
j_gene: TRBJ2-7
v_gene: TRBV5-8
d_gene: -
CDR3nt: TGTGCCAGCAGGCCACCTGAGGGTACCTACGAGCAGTACTTC
CDR3aa: CASRPPEGTYEQYF

abundance: many
j_gene: TRBJ2-5
v_gene: TRBV7-8
d_gene: TRBD1
CDR3nt: TGTGCCAGCAGCTTAGCCGCAGGGGGCTGGGTGGGAGAGACCCAGTACTTC
CDR3aa: CASSLAAGGWVGETQYF

abundance: few
j_gene: TRBJ2-2
v_gene: TRBV30
d_gene: -
CDR3nt: TGTGCCTGGAGTTCCCGGGGGGCAGGCACCGGGGAGCTGTTTTTT
CDR3aa: CAWSSRGAGTGELFF

abundance: few
j_gene: TRBJ2-5
v_gene: TRBV7-2
d_gene: -
CDR3nt: TGTGCCAGCAGCGGGGGGACGATGCGGGAGACCCAGTACTTC
CDR3aa: CASSGGTMRETQYF

abundance: -
j_gene: TRBJ1-2
v_gene: TRBV12-3/TRBV12-4
d_gene: -
CDR3nt: TGTGCCAGCAGTTTAGCTGGGTTCTATGGCTACACCTTC
CDR3aa: CASSLAGFYGYTF

abundance: many
j_gene: TRBJ2-1
v_gene: TRBV7-9
d_gene: -
CDR3nt: TGTGCCAGCAGCTCGACTAACAAATTTAATGAGCAGTTCTTC
CDR3aa: CASSSTNKFNEQFF

abundance: -
j_gene: TRBJ1-5
v_gene: TRBV6-6
d_gene: TRBD1
CDR3nt: TGTGCCAGCAGTGGGGACAAGGGGGCGCATAGTCAGCCCCAGCATTTT
CDR3aa: CASSGDKGAHSQPQHF

abundance: -
j_gene: TRBJ2-1
v_gene: TRBV30
d_gene: TRBD2
CDR3nt: TGTGCCTGGAGACCCGGGACTAGGAGCCGGAATGAGCAGTTCTTC
CDR3aa: CAWRPGTRSRNEQFF

abundance: few
j_gene: TRBJ2-7
v_gene: TRBV6-1
d_gene: TRBD2
CDR3nt: TGTGCCAGCAGTCAGCTAGCGGGAGGGCCGTACGAGCAGTACTTC
CDR3aa: CASSQLAGGPYEQYF

abundance: many
j_gene: TRBJ2-1
v_gene: TRBV7-2
d_gene: -
CDR3nt: TGTGCCAGCAGCTTAGCTTTAAATGAGCAGTTCTTC
CDR3aa: CASSLALNEQFF

abundance: once
j_gene: TRBJ2-5
v_gene: TRBV29-1
d_gene: -
CDR3nt: TGCAGCGTTGGAGAGTTAAGGGGTGGAGAGACCCAGTACTTC
CDR3aa: CSVGELRGGETQYF

abundance: -
j_gene: TRBJ2-2
v_gene: TRBV5-5
d_gene: TRBD2
CDR3nt: TGTGCCAGCAGCGGGGGACTAGCGGCGAACACCGGGGAGCTGTTTTTT
CDR3aa: CASSGGLAANTGELFF

abundance: -
j_gene: TRBJ2-4
v_gene: TRBV4-1
d_gene: -
CDR3nt: TGCGCCAGCAGTCAAGGGGGGACAGTAGCCAAAAACATTCAGTACTTC
CDR3aa: CASSQGGTVAKNIQYF

abundance: many
j_gene: TRBJ1-1
v_gene: TRBV7-6
d_gene: TRBD1
CDR3nt: TGTGCCAGCAGCTTAGTCGGGCAGGGGGCATACACTGAAGCTTTCTTT
CDR3aa: CASSLVGQGAYTEAFF

abundance: few
j_gene: TRBJ2-5
v_gene: TRBV5-6
d_gene: -
CDR3nt: TGTGCCAGCAGCCCCTGGTCCCAAGAGACCCAGTACTTC
CDR3aa: CASSPWSQETQYF

abundance: -
j_gene: TRBJ1-5
v_gene: TRBV11-2
d_gene: -
CDR3nt: TGTGCCAGCAGCTTATTAAGGATTGTTTTATGGGGAAATCAGCCCCAGCATTTT
CDR3aa: CASSLLRIVLWGNQPQHF

abundance: -
j_gene: TRBJ2-1
v_gene: TRBV19
d_gene: TRBD2
CDR3nt: TGTGCCAGTAGTATTCGACTAGCGCGAGCGGTCGTCTACAATGAGCAGTTCTTC
CDR3aa: CASSIRLARAVVYNEQFF